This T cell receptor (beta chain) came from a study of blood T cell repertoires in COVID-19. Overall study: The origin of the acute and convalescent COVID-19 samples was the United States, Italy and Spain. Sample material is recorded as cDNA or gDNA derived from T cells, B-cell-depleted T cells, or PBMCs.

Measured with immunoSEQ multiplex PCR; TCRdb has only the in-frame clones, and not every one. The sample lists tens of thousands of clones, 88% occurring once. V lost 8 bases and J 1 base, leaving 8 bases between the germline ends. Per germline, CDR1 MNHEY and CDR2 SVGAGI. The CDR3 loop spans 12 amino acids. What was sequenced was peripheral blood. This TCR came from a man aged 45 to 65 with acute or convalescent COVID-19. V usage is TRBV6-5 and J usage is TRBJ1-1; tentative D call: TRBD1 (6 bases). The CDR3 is CASYRENTEAFF. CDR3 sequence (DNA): TGTGCCAGCTACAGGGAGAACACTGAAGCTTTCTTT.